These 22 T cell receptor beta chains share one sample of origin, sequenced in a study of T cells after posttransplantation cyclophosphamide. Libraries were prepared by immunoSEQ multiplex PCR; TCRdb keeps only in-frame clonotypes and omits some of them. The sample holds 23,000 or so clones, roughly 85% seen once. Methotrexate plus calcineurin inhibitor accompanied controls' myeloablative marrow transplants; sampling was 1 year later. The source was PBMCs, collected approximately 360 days after allogeneic stem cell transplant with calcineurin inhibitor and methotrexate. The receptor source for this set is a female patient aged 30 to 40 who received an allogeneic stem cell transplant from an unrelated donor, was CMV-positive, and had acute and chronic GVHD. A share of the T cells may be of graft donor origin.

On this clone itself: Relative to the germline gene, one junction end is altered; a read error may explain this. This chain uses TRBV2 with TRBJ2-5; 11 bases are a match to TRBD2. The J call is doubtful: the DNA matches TRBJ2-7 better. From germline, CDR1 is SNHLY and CDR2 FYNNEI. The CDR3 is 15 amino acids. The CDR3: CASSEVGLAANEQYF. In nucleotides, the CDR3 is TGTGCCAGCAGCGAAGTGGGACTAGCGGCGAACGAGCAGTACTTC.

The chain couples TRBV7-2 to TRBJ1-5, with D tentatively TRBD1 (6 bases). V was clipped by 5 bases and J by 4 bases, with 15 bases between them. The CDR3 covers 15 residues. In germline, CDR1 is SGHTA, CDR2 FQGNSA. For the CDR3, the DNA is TGTGCCAGCAGCCCAAAGGGGGTGGGGAATCAGCCCCAGCATTTT. Encoded protein: CASSPKGVGNQPQHF.

J is TRBJ1-1 and V is TRBV10-3, with a tentative D call TRBD1 (6 bases). V shed 7 bases and J shed 11 bases, with 20 bases lying between them. The germline V gene has CDR1 ENHRY and CDR2 SYGVKD. The CDR3 sequence is 13 residues long. The CDR3 sequence is CAIKPGDNRNAFF. CDR3 DNA: TGTGCCATCAAACCCGGGGACAATCGGAATGCTTTCTTT.

This CDR3 reads CASSFTGLYGYTF. The CDR3 DNA reads as TGTGCCAGCAGCTTCACAGGGCTCTATGGCTACACCTTC. The chain combines TRBV11-2 with TRBJ1-2; a possible D gene is TRBD1 (6 bases). The V end was cut by 3 bases, the J end by 4 bases, with 9 bases between. This CDR3 is built from 13 residues. Germline values: CDR1 SGHAT, CDR2 FQNNGV. Filled out from reference TRBV11-2 and TRBJ1-2, the complete variable domain reads EAGVAQSPRYKIIEKRQSVAFWCNPISGHATLYWYQQILGQGPKLLIQFQNNGVVDDSQLPKDRFSAERLKGVDSTLKIQPAKLEDSAVYLCASSFTGLYGYTFGSGTRLTVV.

This clone occurred once. V and J are TRBV6-5 and TRBJ1-2; 8 positions match TRBD1. Losses at the gene ends were 2 bases for V and 7 bases for J; bases not matched to a gene: 9. The germline V gene encodes CDR1 MNHEY and CDR2 SVGAGI. The CDR3 has 15 amino acids. The CDR3 region is CASSYRGQGAGGYTF. As DNA, the CDR3 is TGTGCCAGCAGTTACCGGGGGCAGGGGGCGGGTGGCTACACCTTC.

This clone has a handful of counts. The chain joins TRBV6-4 to TRBJ2-3; TRBD2 matches at 8 bases. The germline gives CDR1 MRHNA, CDR2 SNTAGT. There are 14 residues in the CDR3. Trimming cost V 2 bases and J 2 bases; bases outside gene matches: 0. DNA for the CDR3: TGTGCCAGCAGTGACGGACTAGCCACAGATACGCAGTATTTT. It yields the protein CASSDGLATDTQYF.

The rearrangement links TRBV5-1 to TRBJ1-2; D unresolved. V lost 4 bases to trimming and J lost 3 bases, with 10 bases between them. This CDR3 spans 13 amino acids. Germline-derived CDR1 and CDR2 are SGHRS and YFSETQ. The CDR3 coding sequence is TGCGCCAGCAGCCCTGGCGGGGACTATGGCTACACCTTC. This sequence encodes CASSPGGDYGYTF.

The rearrangement joins TRBV7-2 to TRBJ2-3, with 8 bases identical to TRBD1. J lost 6 bases, V lost 1 base, and 6 bases had no gene match. This CDR3 is built from 15 residues. CDR1 is SGHTA, CDR2 FQGNSA, per germline. The CDR3 here is CASSLGTGRGDTQYF. The CDR3 nucleotides read TGTGCCAGCAGCTTAGGGACAGGGAGAGGGGATACGCAGTATTTT.

The rearrangement joins TRBV19 to TRBJ2-1; TRBD2 matches at 7 bases. With 5 bases clipped from V and 3 bases from J, the junction kept 10 bases outside the gene matches. CDR3 length: 16 residues. The germline gives CDR1 LNHDA, CDR2 SQIVND (reference sequence). The CDR3 reads CASSARKAGNYNEQFF. In nucleotides, the CDR3 is TGTGCCAGTAGTGCCCGAAAAGCGGGGAACTACAATGAGCAGTTCTTC.

The rearrangement links TRBV5-6 to TRBJ2-7; a weak D match, TRBD1 (8 bases). This CDR3 region has 15 residues. Germline loops: CDR1 SGHDT, CDR2 YYEEEE. V lost 6 bases and J 1 base, leaving 17 bases between the germline ends. Written as DNA, the CDR3 is TGTGCCAGCACCCTGGACAGGGACTATTCCTACGAGCAGTACTTC. It encodes CASTLDRDYSYEQYF.

V is TRBV29-1 and J is TRBJ2-2; 11 nucleotides agree with TRBD2. Germline CDR1 and CDR2: SQVTM and ANQGSEA. J was trimmed by 4 bases and V by 4 bases; bases with no gene match: 5. CDR3 length equals 15 residues. The CDR3 is CSVVASGRLTGELFF. CDR3 sequence (DNA): TGCAGCGTTGTCGCTAGCGGGAGGCTCACCGGGGAGCTGTTTTTT.

The rearrangement uses TRBV11-1 and TRBJ1-2, with a tentative D call TRBD1 (6 bases). The CDR3 runs to 12 residues. V shed 8 bases and J shed 3 bases, with 10 bases lying between them. Germline CDR1 reads SGHAT; CDR2 reads FQDESV (reference sequence). Here the CDR3 reads CASAGVDYGYTF. The CDR3 DNA reads TGTGCCAGCGCAGGGGTTGACTATGGCTACACCTTC.

The rearrangement uses TRBV7-2 and TRBJ2-7, with TRBD2 identical over 8 bases. V lost 5 bases to trimming and J lost 1 base; unmatched junction nucleotides: 4. Germline V CDR1 and CDR2: SGHTA, FQGNSA. The CDR3 has 14 residues. The CDR3 sequence is CASSPVAGSYEQYF. CDR3 DNA sequence: TGTGCCAGCAGCCCTGTAGCGGGATCCTACGAGCAGTACTTC.

This chain uses TRBV5-6 with TRBJ2-1, with 8 bases that match TRBD1. In germline, CDR1 is SGHDT, CDR2 YYEEEE. V was pared by 5 bases and J by 0 bases, with 4 bases of the junction left unmatched. The CDR3 has 15 residues. CDR3 DNA: TGTGCCAGCAGTTGGACAGGGAGCTCCTACAATGAGCAGTTCTTC. It yields the protein CASSWTGSSYNEQFF.

J is TRBJ2-6 and V is TRBV9, with D perhaps matching TRBD1 (6 bases). Germline values: CDR1 SGDLS, CDR2 YYNGEE. V lost 1 base to trimming and J lost 2 bases, with 16 bases between them. The CDR3 has 18 residues. CDR3 sequence reads: CASSVNQGYGAGANVLTF. CDR3 in DNA: TGTGCCAGCAGCGTAAATCAGGGGTATGGGGCTGGGGCCAACGTCCTGACTTTC.

This clone showed up just a few times. This sequence joins TRBV5-6 and TRBJ1-4, with D possibly matching TRBD1 (6 bases). Germline values: CDR1 SGHDT, CDR2 YYEEEE. V was clipped by 4 bases and J by 5 bases, with 12 bases between them. There are 14 residues in the CDR3. The CDR3 coding sequence is TGTGCCAGCAGCCCGGGACAATTGAATGAAAAACTGTTTTTT. This codes for CASSPGQLNEKLFF.

A word on this clone: One end of the junction does not line up with germline, which may come from a read error. CDR3 sequence reads: CASSLGPQETQYF. The DNA for the CDR3 is TGTGCTAGCAGCTTGGGCCCCCAAGAGACCCAGTACTTC. The J gene is TRBJ2-5, the V gene TRBV7-7; D gene uncertain. The CDR3 spans 13 residues. CDR1 and CDR2 from the germline V gene are SSHAT and FNYEAQ (reference sequence). Supplemented by reference TRBV7-7 and TRBJ2-5, the full variable domain reads GAGVSQSPRYKVTKRGQDVTLRCDPISSHATLYWYQQALGQGPEFLTYFNYEAQPDKSGLPSDRFSAERPEGSISTLTIQRTEQRDSAMYRCASSLGPQETQYFGPGTRLLVL.

The chain combines TRBV7-2 with TRBJ1-1; D unresolved. Germline V gene data show CDR1 as SGHTA and CDR2 as FQGNSA. The length of the CDR3 is 12 residues. V lost 3 bases and J lost 8, with 10 bases in between. The DNA for the CDR3 is TGTGCCAGCAGCTTCTCTAGTGGGGAAGCTTTCTTT. Protein: CASSFSSGEAFF.

This clone has only a few counts. V gene TRBV2 combines with J gene TRBJ2-7, with 7 bases identical to TRBD2. This CDR3 has 13 residues. V shed 0 bases, J shed 11 bases, and the junction held 7 bases outside the gene matches. Germline CDR1 is SNHLY and CDR2 is FYNNEI. This CDR3 is CASSEAGGREEYF. Here the CDR3 DNA reads TGTGCCAGCAGTGAAGCGGGAGGGAGGGAGGAGTACTTC.

The chain has TRBV2 and TRBJ1-5, with 8 bases aligning to TRBD1. The ends lost 6 bases at V and 7 bases at J; junction bases unmatched: 8. The CDR3 has 14 amino acids. Germline CDR1 is SNHLY and CDR2 is FYNNEI. The CDR3 region is CASRSGTGYQPQHF. The CDR3 bases are TGTGCCAGCAGATCCGGGACAGGCTACCAGCCCCAGCATTTT.

The chain joins TRBV6-5 to TRBJ2-5; maybe TRBD1 (6 bases). The V end was cut by 4 bases, the J end by 9 bases, with 18 bases between. This CDR3 spans 14 amino acids. Germline V CDR1 and CDR2: MNHEY, SVGAGI. The CDR3 sequence: CASSSRRGLVAQYF. The CDR3 nucleotides are TGTGCCAGCAGTTCCAGAAGGGGGTTAGTGGCCCAGTACTTC.

The V gene is TRBV28, the J gene TRBJ1-2; 12 nucleotides agree with TRBD1. The V segment lost 2 bases and the J segment 6 bases; nucleotides outside the gene matches: 16. Per the germline V gene, CDR1 is MDHEN and CDR2 is SYDVKM. The CDR3 is 19 amino acids. CDR3 region: CASSLSPGTGGAVTDGYTF. The CDR3 DNA sequence: TGTGCCAGCAGTTTAAGCCCCGGGACAGGGGGCGCAGTTACGGATGGCTACACCTTC.